One and the same sample provided the 5 T cell receptor beta chains below, sequenced in a study of shared clonotypes between healthy human individuals. Only in-frame clones appear in the TCRdb table, and some are missing; sequencing was by immunoSEQ multiplex PCR. The sample includes about 580,000 clones, 95% to 98% of them seen just once. Cells designated naive CD8 were CD45RO-negative and were positively selected for CCR7, with terminally differentiated effector memory CD45RA+ cells excluded. The sequenced material came from naive CD8+ T cells sorted from blood. Receptors originate from a man aged 25-40 years in good health.

The chain's CDR3 is CASSPGHTEQYF. The CDR3 region has the DNA TGTGCCAGCAGTCCTGGACACACCGAGCAGTACTTC. This chain uses TRBV25-1 with TRBJ2-7, with D perhaps matching TRBD1 (5 bases). Trimming cost V 5 bases and J 6 bases, with 11 bases left between them. This CDR3 spans 12 amino acids. The germline V gene encodes CDR1 MGHDK and CDR2 SYGVNS.

The J gene is TRBJ2-7, the V gene TRBV7-9, with D perhaps matching TRBD1 or TRBD2 (5 bases each). Trimming shortened V by 5 bases and J by 2 bases, and 13 bases separated the two germline ends. There are 14 residues in the CDR3. Per the germline V gene, CDR1 is SEHNR and CDR2 is FQNEAQ (reference sequence). The chain's CDR3 is CASSPGPDAYEQYF. As DNA, the CDR3 is TGTGCCAGCAGCCCGGGACCGGACGCCTACGAGCAGTACTTC.

This chain connects TRBV6-6 to TRBJ1-3; D is undetermined. Germline CDR1 reads MNHNY; CDR2 reads SVGAGI (reference sequence). Trimming cost V 2 bases and J 4 bases, with 9 bases left between them. The CDR3 is 14 residues long. In DNA, the CDR3 is TGTGCCAGCAGTTACCGTGATATCGGAAACACCATATATTTT. Translation: CASSYRDIGNTIYF.

V usage is TRBV29-1 and J usage is TRBJ1-2; 7 bases map to TRBD1. The CDR3 contains 13 residues. Germline V gene sequence: CDR1 SQVTM, CDR2 ANQGSEA. Losses at the gene ends were 6 bases for V and 4 bases for J; bases not matched to a gene: 8. CDR3 coding DNA: TGCAGCGTGAGGGACAGTGGAAGCTATGGCTACACCTTC. Translation: CSVRDSGSYGYTF.

The chain joins TRBV29-1 to TRBJ2-4; TRBD2 is a possible D gene (5 bases). The CDR3 is 14 amino acids. Germline V CDR1 and CDR2: SQVTM, ANQGSEA. V lost 7 bases to trimming and J lost 5 bases, with 18 bases between them. CDR3 region: CSAGPDWTENIQYF. The CDR3 nucleotides are TGCAGCGCCGGCCCTGATTGGACTGAAAACATTCAGTACTTC.